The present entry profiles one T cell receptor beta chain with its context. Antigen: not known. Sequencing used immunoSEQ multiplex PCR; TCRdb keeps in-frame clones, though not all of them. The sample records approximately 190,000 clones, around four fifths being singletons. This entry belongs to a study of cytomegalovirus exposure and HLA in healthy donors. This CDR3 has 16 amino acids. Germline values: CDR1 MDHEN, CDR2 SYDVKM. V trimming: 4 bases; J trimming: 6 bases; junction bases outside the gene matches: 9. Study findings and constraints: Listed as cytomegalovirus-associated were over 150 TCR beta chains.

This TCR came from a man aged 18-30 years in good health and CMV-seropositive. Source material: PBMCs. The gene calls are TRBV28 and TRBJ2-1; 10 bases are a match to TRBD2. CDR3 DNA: TGTGCCAGCAGTTCCAACCTACTAGCGGGACCCAATGAGCAGTTCTTC. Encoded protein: CASSSNLLAGPNEQFF.